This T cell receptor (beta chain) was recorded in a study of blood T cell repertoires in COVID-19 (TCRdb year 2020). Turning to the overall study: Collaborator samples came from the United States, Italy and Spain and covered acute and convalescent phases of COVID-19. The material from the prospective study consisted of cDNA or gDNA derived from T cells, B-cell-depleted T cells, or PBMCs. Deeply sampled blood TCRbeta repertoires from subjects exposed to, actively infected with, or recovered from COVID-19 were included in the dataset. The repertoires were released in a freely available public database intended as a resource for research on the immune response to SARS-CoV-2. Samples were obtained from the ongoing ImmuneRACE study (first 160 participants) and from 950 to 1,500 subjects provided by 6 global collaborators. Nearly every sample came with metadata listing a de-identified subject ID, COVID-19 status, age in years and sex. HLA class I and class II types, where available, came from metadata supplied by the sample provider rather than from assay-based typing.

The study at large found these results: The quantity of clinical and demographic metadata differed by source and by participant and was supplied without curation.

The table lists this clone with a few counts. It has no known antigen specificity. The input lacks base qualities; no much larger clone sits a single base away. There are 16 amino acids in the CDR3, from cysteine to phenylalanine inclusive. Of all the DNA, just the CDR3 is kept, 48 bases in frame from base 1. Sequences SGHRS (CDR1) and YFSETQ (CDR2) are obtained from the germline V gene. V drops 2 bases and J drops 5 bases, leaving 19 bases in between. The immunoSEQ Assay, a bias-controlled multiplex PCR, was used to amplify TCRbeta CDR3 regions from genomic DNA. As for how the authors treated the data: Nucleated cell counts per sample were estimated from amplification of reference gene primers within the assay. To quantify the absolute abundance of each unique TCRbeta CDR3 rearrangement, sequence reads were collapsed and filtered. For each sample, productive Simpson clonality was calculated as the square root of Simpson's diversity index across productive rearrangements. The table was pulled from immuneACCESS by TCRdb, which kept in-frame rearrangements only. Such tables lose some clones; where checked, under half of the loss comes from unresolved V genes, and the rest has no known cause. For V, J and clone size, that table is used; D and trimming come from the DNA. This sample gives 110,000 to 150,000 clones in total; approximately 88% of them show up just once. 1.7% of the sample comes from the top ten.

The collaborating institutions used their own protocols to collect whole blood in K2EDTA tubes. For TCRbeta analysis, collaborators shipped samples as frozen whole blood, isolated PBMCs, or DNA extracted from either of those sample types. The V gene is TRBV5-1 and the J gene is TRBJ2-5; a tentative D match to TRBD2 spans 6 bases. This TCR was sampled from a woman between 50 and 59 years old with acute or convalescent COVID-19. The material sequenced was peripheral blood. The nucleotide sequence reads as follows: TGCGCCAGCAGCTTCTCCTATACTAGCATTGAGGAGACCCAGTACTTC. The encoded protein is CASSFSYTSIEETQYF.